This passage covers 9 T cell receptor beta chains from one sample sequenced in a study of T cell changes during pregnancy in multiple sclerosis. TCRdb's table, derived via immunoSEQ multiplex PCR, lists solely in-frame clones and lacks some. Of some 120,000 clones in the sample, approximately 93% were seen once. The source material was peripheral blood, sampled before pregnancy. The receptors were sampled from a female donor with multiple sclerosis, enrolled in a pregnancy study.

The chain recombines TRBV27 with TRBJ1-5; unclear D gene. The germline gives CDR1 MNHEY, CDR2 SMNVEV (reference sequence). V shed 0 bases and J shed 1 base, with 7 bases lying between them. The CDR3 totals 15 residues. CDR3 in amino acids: CASSLSRGSNQPQHF. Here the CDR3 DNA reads TGTGCCAGCAGTTTATCGAGAGGGAGCAATCAGCCCCAGCATTTT.

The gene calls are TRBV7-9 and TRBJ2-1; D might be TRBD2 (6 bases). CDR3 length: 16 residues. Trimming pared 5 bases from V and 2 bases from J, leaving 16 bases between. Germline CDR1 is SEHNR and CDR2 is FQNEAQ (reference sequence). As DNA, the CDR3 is TGTGCCAGCAGCCCAAAACGGGGGAGGACCTACAATGAGCAGTTCTTC. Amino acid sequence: CASSPKRGRTYNEQFF. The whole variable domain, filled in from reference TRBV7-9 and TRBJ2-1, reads DTGVSQNPRHKITKRGQNVTFRCDPISEHNRLYWYRQTLGQGPEFLTYFQNEAQLEKSRLLSDRFSAERPKGSFSTLEIQRTEQGDSAMYLCASSPKRGRTYNEQFFGPGTRLTVL.

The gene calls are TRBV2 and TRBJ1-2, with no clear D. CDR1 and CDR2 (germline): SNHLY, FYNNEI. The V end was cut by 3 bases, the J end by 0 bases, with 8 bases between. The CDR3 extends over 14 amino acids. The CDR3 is CASSDLQTNYGYTF. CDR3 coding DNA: TGTGCCAGCAGTGATCTACAGACTAACTATGGCTACACCTTC.

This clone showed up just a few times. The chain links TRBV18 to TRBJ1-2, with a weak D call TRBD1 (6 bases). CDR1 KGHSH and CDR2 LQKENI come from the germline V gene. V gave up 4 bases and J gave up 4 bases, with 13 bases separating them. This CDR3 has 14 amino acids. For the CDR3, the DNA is TGTGCCAGCTCACTGCAGGGGTCCCGCTATGGCTACACCTTC. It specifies CASSLQGSRYGYTF.

DNA for the CDR3: TGTGCCAGCAGCCTCTTGGCTAGAATAAGCTCTGGGGCCAACGTCCTGACTTTC. Translated: CASSLLARISSGANVLTF. This chain uses TRBV7-9 with TRBJ2-6, with D unresolved. CDR3 length: 18 amino acids. V dropped 5 bases and J dropped 0 bases, with 17 bases sitting between them. Germline assignment: CDR1 SEHNR and CDR2 FQNEAQ (reference sequence).

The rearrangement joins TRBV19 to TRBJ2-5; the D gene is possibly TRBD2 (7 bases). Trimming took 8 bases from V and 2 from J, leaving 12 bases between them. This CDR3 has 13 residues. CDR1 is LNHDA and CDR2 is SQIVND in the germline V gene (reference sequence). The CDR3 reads CASGGGLQETQYF. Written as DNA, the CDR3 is TGTGCCAGTGGGGGGGGGCTGCAAGAGACCCAGTACTTC.

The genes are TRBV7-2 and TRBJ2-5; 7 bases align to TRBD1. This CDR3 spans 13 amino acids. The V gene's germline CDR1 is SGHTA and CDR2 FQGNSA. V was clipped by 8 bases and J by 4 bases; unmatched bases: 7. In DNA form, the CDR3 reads TGTGCCAGCGGCCCTGACAGGGTAGAGACCCAGTACTTC. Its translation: CASGPDRVETQYF.

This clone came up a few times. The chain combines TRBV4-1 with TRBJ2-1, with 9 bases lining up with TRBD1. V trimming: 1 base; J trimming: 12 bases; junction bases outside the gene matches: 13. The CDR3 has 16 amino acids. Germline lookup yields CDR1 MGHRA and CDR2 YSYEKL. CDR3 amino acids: CASSQAPGQGTYWQFF. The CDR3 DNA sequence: TGCGCCAGCAGCCAAGCCCCGGGACAGGGAACTTACTGGCAGTTCTTC.

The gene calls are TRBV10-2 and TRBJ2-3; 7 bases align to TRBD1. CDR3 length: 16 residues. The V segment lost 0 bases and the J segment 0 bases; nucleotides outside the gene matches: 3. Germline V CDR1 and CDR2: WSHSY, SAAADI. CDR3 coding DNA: TGCGCCAGCAGTGAGTCGACAGGGCATAGCACAGATACGCAGTATTTT. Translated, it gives CASSESTGHSTDTQYF.